Sequencing of this TCR beta chain was carried out in a study of blood T cell repertoires in COVID-19. Sequencing was performed with immunoSEQ multiplex PCR; in TCRdb, only in-frame clones are kept and a portion is missing. Of hundreds of thousands of clones in the sample, approximately 90% were seen once. Looked up from germline, CDR1 is SGHDN and CDR2 is FVKESK. The CDR3 length is 17 residues. V was trimmed by 0 bases and J by 2 bases, leaving 11 bases between them. Either two negative PCRs, clearance, or symptom resolution qualified Cohort 3 donors as recovered. V is TRBV14 and J is TRBJ1-6; D remains unclear. The sequencing input was PBMCs or T cells enriched from blood (not recorded which). The clonotype comes from a man aged 30 to 39 who had recovered from COVID-19. The CDR3 protein is CASSQDRQATYNSPLHF. In DNA form, the CDR3 reads TGTGCCAGCAGCCAAGATCGGCAGGCGACCTATAATTCACCCCTCCACTTT. Variable domain in full (rest from reference TRBV14 and TRBJ1-6): EAGVTQFPSHSVIEKGQTVTLRCDPISGHDNLYWYRRVMGKEIKFLLHFVKESKQDESGMPNNRFLAERTGGTYSTLKVQPAELEDSGVYFCASSQDRQATYNSPLHFGNGTRLTVT.